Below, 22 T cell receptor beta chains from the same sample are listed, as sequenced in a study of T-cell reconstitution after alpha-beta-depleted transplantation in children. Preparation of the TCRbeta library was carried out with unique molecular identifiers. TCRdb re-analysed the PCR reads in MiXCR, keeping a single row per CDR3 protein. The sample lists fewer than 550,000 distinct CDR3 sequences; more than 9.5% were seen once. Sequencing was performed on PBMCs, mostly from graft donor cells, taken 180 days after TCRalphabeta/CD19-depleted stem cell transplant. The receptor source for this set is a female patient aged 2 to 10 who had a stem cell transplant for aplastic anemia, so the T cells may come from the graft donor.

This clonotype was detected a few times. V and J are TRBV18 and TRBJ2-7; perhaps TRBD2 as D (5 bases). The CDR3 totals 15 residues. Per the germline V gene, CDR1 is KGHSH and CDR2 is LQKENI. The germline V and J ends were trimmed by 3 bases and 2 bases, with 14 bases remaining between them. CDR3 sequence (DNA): TGTGCCAGCTCACCTAGCGCCTCAACCCCCTACGAGCAGTACGTC. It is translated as CASSPSASTPYEQYV.

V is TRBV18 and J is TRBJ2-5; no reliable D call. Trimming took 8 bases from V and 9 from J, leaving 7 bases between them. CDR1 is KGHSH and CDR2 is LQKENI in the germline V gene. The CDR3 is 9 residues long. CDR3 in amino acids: CASAEAQYF. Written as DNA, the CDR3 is TGTGCCAGCGCAGAAGCCCAGTACTTC. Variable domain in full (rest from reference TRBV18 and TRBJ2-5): NAGVMQNPRHLVRRRGQEARLRCSPMKGHSHVYWYRQLPEEGLKFMVYLQKENIIDESGMPKERFSAEFPKEGPSILRIQQVVRGDSAAYFCASAEAQYFGPGTRLLVL.

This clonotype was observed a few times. In DNA form, the CDR3 reads TGTGCCAGCAGCTTAGTTGGGGAGCGGGGGGGCCGGATTTACAATGAGCAGTTCTTC. Its translation: CASSLVGERGGRIYNEQFF. The genes are TRBV7-8 and TRBJ2-1; TRBD2 aligns across 10 bases. V lost 1 base and J lost 4; bases outside the gene matches: 13. The germline V gene has CDR1 SGHVS and CDR2 FQNEAQ. This CDR3 spans 19 amino acids.

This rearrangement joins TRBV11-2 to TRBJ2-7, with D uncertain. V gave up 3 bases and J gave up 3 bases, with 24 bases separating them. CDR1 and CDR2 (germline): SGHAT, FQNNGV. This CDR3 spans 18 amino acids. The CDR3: CASSFRPNQCRVGYEQYF. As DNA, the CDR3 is TGTGCCAGCAGCTTTAGGCCGAATCAATGTAGGGTAGGCTACGAGCAGTACTTC.

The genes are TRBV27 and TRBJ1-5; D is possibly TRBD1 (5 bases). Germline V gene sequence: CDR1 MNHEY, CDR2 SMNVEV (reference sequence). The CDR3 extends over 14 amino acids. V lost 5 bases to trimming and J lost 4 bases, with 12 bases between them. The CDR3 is CASSTMQGNQPQHF. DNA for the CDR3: TGTGCCAGCAGTACAATGCAGGGTAATCAGCCCCAGCATTTT.

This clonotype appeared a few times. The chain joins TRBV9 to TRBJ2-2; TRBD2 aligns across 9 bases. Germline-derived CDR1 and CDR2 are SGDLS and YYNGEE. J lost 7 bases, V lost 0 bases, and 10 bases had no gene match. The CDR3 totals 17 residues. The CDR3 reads CASSVGLAAVTVGELFF. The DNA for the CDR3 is TGTGCCAGCAGCGTAGGACTAGCGGCCGTCACGGTCGGGGAGCTGTTTTTT.

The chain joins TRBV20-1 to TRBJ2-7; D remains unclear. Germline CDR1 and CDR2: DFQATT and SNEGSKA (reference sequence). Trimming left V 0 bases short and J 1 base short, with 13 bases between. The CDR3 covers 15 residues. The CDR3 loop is CSARDQAGLSYEQYF. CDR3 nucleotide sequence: TGCAGTGCTAGAGATCAGGCAGGTCTTTCCTACGAGCAGTACTTC.

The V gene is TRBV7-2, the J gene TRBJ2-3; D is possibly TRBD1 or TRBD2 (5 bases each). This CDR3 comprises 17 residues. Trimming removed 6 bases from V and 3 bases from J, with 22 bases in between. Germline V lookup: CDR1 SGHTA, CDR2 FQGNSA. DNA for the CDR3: TGTGCCAGCAGGCATCCGGGACCGGCCTTGGGGACAGATACGCAGTATTTT. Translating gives CASRHPGPALGTDTQYF.

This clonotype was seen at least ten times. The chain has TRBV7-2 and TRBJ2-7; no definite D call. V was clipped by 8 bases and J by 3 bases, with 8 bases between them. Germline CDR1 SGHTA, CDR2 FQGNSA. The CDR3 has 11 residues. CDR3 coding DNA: TGTGCCAGCTCACCTGGCTACGAGCAGTACGTC. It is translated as CASSPGYEQYV.

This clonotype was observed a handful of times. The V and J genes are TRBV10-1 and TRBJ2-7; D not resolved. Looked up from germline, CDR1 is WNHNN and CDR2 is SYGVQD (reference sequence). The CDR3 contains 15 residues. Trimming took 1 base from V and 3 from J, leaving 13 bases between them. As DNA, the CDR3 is TGCGCCAGCAGTGAGTGTCAGCCGGTCCACTACGAGCAGTACGTC. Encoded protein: CASSECQPVHYEQYV.

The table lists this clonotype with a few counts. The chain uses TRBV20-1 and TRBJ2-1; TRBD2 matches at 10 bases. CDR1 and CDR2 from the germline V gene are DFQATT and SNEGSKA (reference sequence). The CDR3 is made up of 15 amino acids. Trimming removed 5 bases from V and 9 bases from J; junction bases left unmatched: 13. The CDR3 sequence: CSAPAGLAGDGEQFF. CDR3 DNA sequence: TGCAGTGCTCCCGCGGGGCTAGCGGGAGATGGTGAGCAGTTCTTC.

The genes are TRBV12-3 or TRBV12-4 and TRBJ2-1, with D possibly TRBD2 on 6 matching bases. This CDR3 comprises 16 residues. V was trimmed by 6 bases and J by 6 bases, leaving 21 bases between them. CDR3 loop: CASSLTSPAGFNEQFF. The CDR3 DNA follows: TGTGCCAGCAGCCTTACTAGCCCCGCAGGTTTCAATGAGCAGTTCTTC.

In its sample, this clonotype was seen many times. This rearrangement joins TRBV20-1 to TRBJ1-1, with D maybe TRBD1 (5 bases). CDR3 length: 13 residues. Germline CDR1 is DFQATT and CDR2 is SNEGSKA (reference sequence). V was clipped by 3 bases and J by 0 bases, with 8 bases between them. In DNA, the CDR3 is TGCAGTGCTAGGGGACGGGTGAACACTGAAGCTTTCTTT. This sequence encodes CSARGRVNTEAFF.

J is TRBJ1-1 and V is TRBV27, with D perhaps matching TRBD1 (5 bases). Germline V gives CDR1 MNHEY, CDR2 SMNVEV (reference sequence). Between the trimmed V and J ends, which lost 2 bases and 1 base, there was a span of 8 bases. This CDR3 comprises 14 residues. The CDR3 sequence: CASSLADTNTEAFF. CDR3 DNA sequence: TGTGCCAGCAGTTTAGCGGACACGAACACTGAAGCTTTCTTT.

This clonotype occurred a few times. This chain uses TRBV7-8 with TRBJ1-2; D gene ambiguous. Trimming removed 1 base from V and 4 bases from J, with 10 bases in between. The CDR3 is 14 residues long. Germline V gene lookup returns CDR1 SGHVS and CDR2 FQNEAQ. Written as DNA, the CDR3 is TGTGCCAGCAGCTTAGGGTTAAGCACCTATGGCTACACCTTC. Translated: CASSLGLSTYGYTF. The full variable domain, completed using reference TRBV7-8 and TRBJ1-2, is GAGVSQSPRYKVAKRGQDVALRCDPISGHVSLFWYQQALGQGPEFLTYFQNEAQLDKSGLPSDRFFAERPEGSVSTLKIQRTQQEDSAVYLCASSLGLSTYGYTFGSGTRLTVV.

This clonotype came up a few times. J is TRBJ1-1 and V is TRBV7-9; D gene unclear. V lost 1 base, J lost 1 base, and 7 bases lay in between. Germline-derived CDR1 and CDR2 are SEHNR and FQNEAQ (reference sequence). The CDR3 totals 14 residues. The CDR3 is CASSLGRPNTEAFF. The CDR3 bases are TGTGCCAGCAGCTTAGGACGGCCGAACACTGAAGCTTTCTTT.

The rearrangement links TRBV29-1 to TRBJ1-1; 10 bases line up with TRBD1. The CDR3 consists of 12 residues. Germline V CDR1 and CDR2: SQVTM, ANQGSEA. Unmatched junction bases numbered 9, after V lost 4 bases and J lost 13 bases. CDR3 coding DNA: TGCAGCGTTGGTTGGACAGGGGGTTTAGGTTTCTTT. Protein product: CSVGWTGGLGFF.

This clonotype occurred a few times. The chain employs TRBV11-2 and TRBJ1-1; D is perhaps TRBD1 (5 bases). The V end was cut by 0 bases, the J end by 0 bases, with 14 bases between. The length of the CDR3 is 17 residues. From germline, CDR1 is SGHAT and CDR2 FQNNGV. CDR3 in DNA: TGTGCCAGCAGCTTAGATGATTCGGGGCCCTTGAACACTGAAGCTTTCTTT. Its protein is CASSLDDSGPLNTEAFF.

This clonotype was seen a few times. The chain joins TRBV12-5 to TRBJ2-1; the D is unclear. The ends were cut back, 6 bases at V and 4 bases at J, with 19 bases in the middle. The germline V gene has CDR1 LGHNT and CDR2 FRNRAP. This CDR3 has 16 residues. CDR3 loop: CASGYHGSVGYNEQFF. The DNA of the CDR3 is TGTGCTAGTGGCTACCACGGGTCGGTAGGTTACAATGAGCAGTTCTTC. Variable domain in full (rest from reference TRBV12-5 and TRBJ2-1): DARVTQTPRHKVTEMGQEVTMRCQPILGHNTVFWYRQTMMQGLELLAYFRNRAPLDDSGMPKDRFSAEMPDATLATLKIQPSEPRDSAVYFCASGYHGSVGYNEQFFGPGTRLTVL.

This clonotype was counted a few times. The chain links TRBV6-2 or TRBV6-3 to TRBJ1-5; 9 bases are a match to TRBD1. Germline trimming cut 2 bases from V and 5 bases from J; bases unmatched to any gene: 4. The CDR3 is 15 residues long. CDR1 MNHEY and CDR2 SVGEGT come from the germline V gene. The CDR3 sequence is CASSYPRQGDQPQHF. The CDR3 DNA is TGTGCCAGCAGTTACCCCCGACAGGGGGATCAGCCCCAGCATTTT.

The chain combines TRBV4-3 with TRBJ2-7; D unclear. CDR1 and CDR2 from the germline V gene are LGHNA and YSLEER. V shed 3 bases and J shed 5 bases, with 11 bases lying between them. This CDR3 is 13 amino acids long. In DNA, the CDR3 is TGCGCCAGCAGCCAGTCCTTGCTGGACGAGCAGTACTTC. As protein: CASSQSLLDEQYF.

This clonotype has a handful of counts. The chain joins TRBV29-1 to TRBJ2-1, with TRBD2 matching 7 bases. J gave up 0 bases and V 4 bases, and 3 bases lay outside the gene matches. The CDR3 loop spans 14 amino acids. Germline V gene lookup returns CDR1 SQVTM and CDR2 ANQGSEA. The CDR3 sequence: CSVGGGLSYNEQFF. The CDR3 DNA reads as TGCAGCGTTGGGGGGGGACTCTCCTACAATGAGCAGTTCTTC.